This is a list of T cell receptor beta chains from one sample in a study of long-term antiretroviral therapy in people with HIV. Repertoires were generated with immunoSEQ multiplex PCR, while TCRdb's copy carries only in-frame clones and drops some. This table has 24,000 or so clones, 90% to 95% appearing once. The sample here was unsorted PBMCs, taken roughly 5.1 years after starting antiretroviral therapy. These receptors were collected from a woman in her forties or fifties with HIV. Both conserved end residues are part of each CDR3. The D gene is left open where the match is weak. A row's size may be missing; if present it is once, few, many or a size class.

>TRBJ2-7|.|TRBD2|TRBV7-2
TGTGCCAGCAGCGAGAGCGGGGTCTTGCACGAGCAGTACTTC
CASSESGVLHEQYF
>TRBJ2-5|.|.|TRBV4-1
TGCGCCAGCAGCCAAGTTGTGGGACCCCAAGAGACCCAGTACTTC
CASSQVVGPQETQYF
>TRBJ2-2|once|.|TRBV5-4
TGTGCCAGCAGCTTGGCCAGGTCTAGCGAGAACACCGGGGAGCTGTTTTTT
CASSLARSSENTGELFF
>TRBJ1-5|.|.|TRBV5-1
TGCGCCAGCAGCACGGAACCTTCCGGGGGAGGGCAGCCCCAGCATTTT
CASSTEPSGGGQPQHF
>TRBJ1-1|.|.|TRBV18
TGTGCCAGCTCACCACAGGGGTCGAGCACTGAAGCTTTCTTT
CASSPQGSSTEAFF
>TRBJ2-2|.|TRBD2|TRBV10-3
TGTGCCATCATGCGGGGGTCCAGAAACACCGGGGAGCTGTTTTTT
CAIMRGSRNTGELFF
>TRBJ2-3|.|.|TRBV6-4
TGTGCCAGCAGGAGTATCCGCCCCACTAGCACAGATACGCAGTATTTT
CASRSIRPTSTDTQYF
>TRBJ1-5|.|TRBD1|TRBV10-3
TGTGCCGCCCAGGGGGATAGCAATCAGCCCCAGCATTTT
CAAQGDSNQPQHF
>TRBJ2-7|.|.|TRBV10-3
TGTGCCATCAGTGGGGGGCAAGTCGACGAGCAGTACTTC
CAISGGQVDEQYF
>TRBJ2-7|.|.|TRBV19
TGTGCCAGTAGTATTGGAGTAGTCGGCGGCAGGGGCACCTCCCGGGACGAGCAGTACTTC
CASSIGVVGGRGTSRDEQYF
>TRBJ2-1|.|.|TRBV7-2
TGTGCCAGCAATCTGAACAGGATGTACAATGAGCAGTTCTTC
CASNLNRMYNEQFF
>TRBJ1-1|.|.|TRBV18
TGTGCCAGCTCCGGAATCCAGAACACTGAAGCTTTCTTT
CASSGIQNTEAFF
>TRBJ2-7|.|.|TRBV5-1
TGCGCCAGCAGCTTGGGTGGGCCCGAAGATAAGCAGTACTTC
CASSLGGPEDKQYF
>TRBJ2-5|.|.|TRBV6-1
TGTGCCAGCAGTGAATCGCTAGCTTTAATCTTAGAGACCCAGTACTTC
CASSESLALILETQYF
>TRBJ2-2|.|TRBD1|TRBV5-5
TGTGCCAGCAGCTCCTACGGGACAGGGAGGGCCGGGGAGCTGTTTTTT
CASSSYGTGRAGELFF
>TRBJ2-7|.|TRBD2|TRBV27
TGTGCCAGCACCACCTCCGGGACTAGGGACGAGCAGTACTTC
CASTTSGTRDEQYF
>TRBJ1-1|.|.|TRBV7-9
TGTGCCAGCAGCTCTACAGGGAGGGCGGGTGAAGCTTTCTTT
CASSSTGRAGEAFF
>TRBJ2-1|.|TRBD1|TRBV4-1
TGCGCCAGCAGCCAAGTAGGGACAGGTCACAATGAGCAGTTCTTC
CASSQVGTGHNEQFF
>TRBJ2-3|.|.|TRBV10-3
TGTGCCATCAGTACGAGGGATGACAGCACAGATACGCAGTATTTT
CAISTRDDSTDTQYF
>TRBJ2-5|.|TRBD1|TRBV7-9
TGTGCCAGCAGCCCTCGGACAGGGAGTACCGAGACCCAGTACTTC
CASSPRTGSTETQYF
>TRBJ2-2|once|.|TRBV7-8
TGTGCCAGCAGTCTCCCGGACGGGGAGCTGTTTTTT
CASSLPDGELFF
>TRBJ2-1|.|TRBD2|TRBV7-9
TGTGCCAGCAAGCGGGACTCCTACAATGAGCAGTTCTTC
CASKRDSYNEQFF
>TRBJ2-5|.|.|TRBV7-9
TGTGCCAGCAAAGGTACGGCGGGAACCCAAGAGACCCAGTACTTC
CASKGTAGTQETQYF
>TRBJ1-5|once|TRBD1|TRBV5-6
TGTGCCAGCAGCCCAGGACAGGGGGTTGGGCAGCCCCAGCATTTT
CASSPGQGVGQPQHF
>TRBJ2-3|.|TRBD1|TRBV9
TGTGCCAGCAGCGGGGGACAGGGAGTCACAGATACGCAGTATTTT
CASSGGQGVTDTQYF
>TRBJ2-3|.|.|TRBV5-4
TGTGCCAGCAGCTTGGCCGCAGGGGCAGGCACAGATACGCAGTATTTT
CASSLAAGAGTDTQYF
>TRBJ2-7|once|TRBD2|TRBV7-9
TGTGCCAGCAGCTCCGGGACTACGGACGAGCAGTACTTC
CASSSGTTDEQYF
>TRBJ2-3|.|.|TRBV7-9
TGTGCCAGCAGCTTCGGAACAGATACGCAGTATTTT
CASSFGTDTQYF
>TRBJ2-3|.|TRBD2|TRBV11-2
TGTGCCAGCAGCCCCGGGGGGGATACGCAGTATTTT
CASSPGGDTQYF
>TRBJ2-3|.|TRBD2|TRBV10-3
TGTGCCATCAGTGAGGCCAGACTAGCCCCCAGAACAGATACGCAGTATTTT
CAISEARLAPRTDTQYF
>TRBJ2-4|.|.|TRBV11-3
TGTGCCAGCAGCTTATTTTCCCGTGGAGCGGTAGCCAAAAACATTCAGTACTTC
CASSLFSRGAVAKNIQYF
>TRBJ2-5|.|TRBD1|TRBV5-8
TGTGCCAGCAGCCTAATTCCGGCCGGGACAGGGGAGACCCAGTACTTC
CASSLIPAGTGETQYF
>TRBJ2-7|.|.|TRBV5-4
TGTGCCAGCAGCTTGGTTCAGGGTTTATCCCACGAGCAGTACTTC
CASSLVQGLSHEQYF
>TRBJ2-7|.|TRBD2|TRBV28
TGTGCCAGCAGTTCCGGGACTAGTCAGATGGCTCAGTACTTC
CASSSGTSQMAQYF
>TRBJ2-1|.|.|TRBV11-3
TGTGCCAGCAGCTTGGGCGGGACTTCCTACAATGAGCAGTTCTTC
CASSLGGTSYNEQFF
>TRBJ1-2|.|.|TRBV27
TGTGCCAGCAGTTTAAACGGACTGTTGTATGGCTACACCTTC
CASSLNGLLYGYTF
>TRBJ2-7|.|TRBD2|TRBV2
TGTGCCAGCAGTCCCGGGACTAGCGCGATCTACGAGCAGTACTTC
CASSPGTSAIYEQYF